A single sample is the source of the 14 T cell receptor beta chains below, sequenced in a study of shared T cell receptors in the human thymus. Produced via immunoSEQ multiplex PCR; TCRdb's table is partial and in-frame only. Here the sample spans 540,000 or so clones, around 82% being singletons. These data are also associated with another study on human thymus T cells.

Sequencing input: thymocytes. The source is a boy in the first two years of life with a congenital heart defect.

The V and J genes are TRBV7-9 and TRBJ1-1, with D tentatively TRBD1 (6 bases). The germline gives CDR1 SEHNR, CDR2 FQNEAQ (reference sequence). Between the trimmed V and J ends, which lost 0 bases and 4 bases, there was a span of 15 bases. The CDR3 extends over 16 amino acids. The CDR3 sequence is CASSLAQGMGFTEAFF. As DNA, the CDR3 is TGTGCCAGCAGCTTAGCCCAGGGGATGGGATTCACTGAAGCTTTCTTT.

This clone occurred a few times. The rearrangement joins TRBV19 to TRBJ2-7; TRBD1 might be the D (6 bases). The V and J ends lost 5 bases and 0 bases respectively, with 11 bases between them. The CDR3 is 14 amino acids. Germline V gene data show CDR1 as LNHDA and CDR2 as SQIVND (reference sequence). CDR3 residues: CASSPWDISYEQYF. CDR3 bases: TGTGCCAGTAGTCCCTGGGACATCTCCTACGAGCAGTACTTC.

The chain joins TRBV5-6 to TRBJ2-7; 10 bases fit TRBD1. Germline trimming cut 8 bases from V and 1 base from J; bases unmatched to any gene: 12. CDR1 SGHDT and CDR2 YYEEEE come from the germline V gene. This CDR3 spans 16 amino acids. CDR3 sequence: CARLLKRDRGSYEQYF. In DNA form, the CDR3 reads TGTGCCAGATTACTAAAGCGGGACAGGGGATCCTACGAGCAGTACTTC.

This chain uses TRBV5-6 with TRBJ2-7; 9 nucleotides align to TRBD1. The germline V gene has CDR1 SGHDT and CDR2 YYEEEE. The CDR3 is 13 amino acids. Trimming at V came to 4 bases and at J to 5 bases, leaving 4 bases not matched to a gene. The CDR3 here is CASSPDRGHEQYF. CDR3 nucleotides: TGTGCCAGCAGCCCGGACAGGGGCCACGAGCAGTACTTC.

This clone has only a few counts. The CDR3 region is CATSRGPPGDKSGANVLTF. In DNA form, the CDR3 reads TGTGCCACCAGCAGAGGCCCTCCAGGGGACAAATCTGGGGCCAACGTCCTGACTTTC. The genes are TRBV15 and TRBJ2-6; perhaps TRBD1 as D (6 bases). V lost 1 base and J lost 1, with 17 bases in between. There are 19 residues in the CDR3. The germline V gene has CDR1 LNHNV and CDR2 YYDKDF (reference sequence).

The sample holds one count of this clone. The chain is built from TRBV11-3 and TRBJ1-1; a weak D match, TRBD1 (5 bases). Germline values: CDR1 SGHNT, CDR2 YENEEA. Trimming stripped 1 base from V and 1 base from J, with 19 bases between. The CDR3 is 18 residues long. CDR3 DNA sequence: TGTGCCAGCAGCTTAGTTGATTCCGACAGCACACAGAACACTGAAGCTTTCTTT. Its translation is CASSLVDSDSTQNTEAFF.

This chain uses TRBV7-2 with TRBJ2-3, with D maybe TRBD1 (6 bases). Between the trimmed V and J ends, which lost 6 bases and 0 bases, there was a span of 13 bases. CDR1 is SGHTA and CDR2 is FQGNSA in the germline V gene. This CDR3 contains 15 residues. CDR3 loop: CASRTTGLSTDTQYF. Here the CDR3 DNA reads TGTGCCAGCAGGACTACAGGGCTGAGCACAGATACGCAGTATTTT. Full variable domain (rest looked up from reference TRBV7-2 and TRBJ2-3): GAGVSQSPSNKVTEKGKDVELRCDPISGHTALYWYRQSLGQGLEFLIYFQGNSAPDKSGLPSDRFSAERTGGSVSTLTIQRTQQEDSAVYLCASRTTGLSTDTQYFGPGTRLTVL.

The chain uses TRBV6-1 and TRBJ2-7; TRBD1 aligns across 9 bases. The CDR3 is made up of 15 amino acids. Germline V gene sequence: CDR1 MNHNS, CDR2 SASEGT. The junction had 11 bases not matched to a gene; V was cut back by 6 bases and J by 5 bases. This CDR3 is CASRSLDRGIHEQYF. CDR3 sequence (DNA): TGTGCCAGCAGGTCGTTGGACAGGGGTATCCACGAGCAGTACTTC.

This chain connects TRBV14 to TRBJ1-2; no clear D gene. Germline loops: CDR1 SGHDN, CDR2 FVKESK. Trimming pared 8 bases from V and 1 base from J, leaving 8 bases between. The CDR3 length is 12 residues. DNA for the CDR3: TGTGCCAGCGGTCAGGATAACTATGGCTACACCTTC. Its translation is CASGQDNYGYTF.

This clone was observed a few times. This sequence joins TRBV6-1 and TRBJ2-7; 7 nucleotides line up with TRBD2. Germline V gene lookup returns CDR1 MNHNS and CDR2 SASEGT. The CDR3 is 13 amino acids. V shed 5 bases, J shed 6 bases, and the junction held 7 bases outside the gene matches. The CDR3 sequence is CASSQIREGEQYF. CDR3 nucleotides: TGTGCCAGCAGTCAAATAAGGGAGGGCGAGCAGTACTTC.

The genes are TRBV6-5 and TRBJ2-5, with 12 bases fitting TRBD2. J gave up 2 bases and V 4 bases, and 5 bases lay outside the gene matches. This CDR3 has 16 residues. Germline V CDR1 and CDR2: MNHEY, SVGAGI. The CDR3 nucleotides read TGTGCCAGCAGTTCTACCGGACTAGCGGGACAAGAGACCCAGTACTTC. Translation gives CASSSTGLAGQETQYF.

V gene TRBV6-5 combines with J gene TRBJ2-1; D gene ambiguous. From germline, CDR1 is MNHEY and CDR2 SVGAGI. V shed 4 bases and J shed 7 bases, with 11 bases lying between them. The CDR3 has 13 amino acids. In DNA form, the CDR3 reads TGTGCCAGCAGTTCGGTCCCGCTAAATGAGCAGTTCTTC. It yields the protein CASSSVPLNEQFF.

V usage is TRBV15 and J usage is TRBJ2-2; 12 bases match TRBD2. Germline lookup yields CDR1 LNHNV and CDR2 YYDKDF (reference sequence). The CDR3 totals 24 residues. The trim removed 0 bases at V and 3 bases at J, leaving 23 bases unmatched. The CDR3 coding sequence is TGTGCCACCAGCAGAGAAGACAGGGGAACCGAGTGCGCTAGCGGGAGGGCCGACACCGGGGAGCTGTTTTTT. Protein sequence: CATSREDRGTECASGRADTGELFF.

This rearrangement joins TRBV5-4 to TRBJ2-7; D might be TRBD2 (6 bases). With 4 bases removed from V and 3 bases from J, the gap between germline ends came to 17 bases. This CDR3 has 15 residues. Germline values: CDR1 SGHNT, CDR2 YYREEE (reference sequence). CDR3 loop: CASSGGTPDFYEQYF. In DNA form, the CDR3 reads TGTGCCAGCAGCGGAGGGACTCCGGACTTCTACGAGCAGTACTTC.